Below, 7 T cell receptor beta chains from the same sample are listed, as sequenced in a study of PD-1 blockade in classical Hodgkin lymphoma. TCRdb keeps only in-frame clones here, not all; method: immunoSEQ multiplex PCR. The sample comprises approximately 98,000 clones, nearly 90% of which are singletons, and roughly 21% rests with the top ten. Relapse after autologous stem cell transplantation occurred in every patient, and brentuximab vedotin exposure varied. Here the sequenced sample was peripheral blood mononuclear cells (PBMCs), taken before the second cycle of nivolumab. The receptors shown here come from a human donor with classical Hodgkin lymphoma.

The chain carries TRBV14 and TRBJ1-1; possibly TRBD1 for D (5 bases). Germline V gives CDR1 SGHDN, CDR2 FVKESK. The length of the CDR3 is 16 residues. The germline V and J ends were trimmed by 4 bases and 4 bases, with 19 bases remaining between them. The DNA of the CDR3 is TGTGCCAGCAGCCCCCGGCCTCAGGGAGCTGTCACTGAAGCTTTCTTT. It translates to CASSPRPQGAVTEAFF. The full variable domain, rest sourced from reference TRBV14 and TRBJ1-1, is EAGVTQFPSHSVIEKGQTVTLRCDPISGHDNLYWYRRVMGKEIKFLLHFVKESKQDESGMPNNRFLAERTGGTYSTLKVQPAELEDSGVYFCASSPRPQGAVTEAFFGQGTRLTVV.

This chain connects TRBV27 to TRBJ2-3; possible D gene TRBD2, 5 bases. The CDR3 runs 12 residues. Germline lookup yields CDR1 MNHEY and CDR2 SMNVEV (reference sequence). Deletions cut 3 bases from V and 5 bases from J, with 6 bases between. CDR3 protein: CASSFRGDTQYF. The CDR3 DNA sequence: TGTGCCAGCAGTTTCCGGGGAGATACGCAGTATTTT.

J is TRBJ2-7 and V is TRBV19, with a tentative D call TRBD1 (6 bases). This CDR3 is built from 14 residues. CDR1 is LNHDA, CDR2 SQIVND, per germline (reference sequence). V was shortened by 3 bases and J by 3 bases, with 12 bases between the two germline ends. CDR3 loop: CASSMGAGDYEQYF. CDR3 DNA sequence: TGTGCCAGTAGTATGGGAGCAGGGGACTACGAGCAGTACTTC.

This sequence joins TRBV6-5 and TRBJ1-1; D possibly corresponds to TRBD1 (6 bases). The ends were cut back, 5 bases at V and 4 bases at J, with 14 bases in the middle. The CDR3 has 14 residues. Germline V CDR1 and CDR2: MNHEY, SVGAGI. CDR3 bases: TGTGCCAGCAGTCACGGACAGTTGGGCACTGAAGCTTTCTTT. This sequence encodes CASSHGQLGTEAFF.

The chain combines TRBV7-2 with TRBJ1-6, with D perhaps TRBD1 (5 bases). The ends were cut back, 5 bases at V and 0 bases at J, with 14 bases in the middle. The CDR3 is 17 residues long. CDR1 SGHTA and CDR2 FQGNSA come from the germline V gene. The CDR3 DNA is TGTGCCAGCAGCCCCGGCGGGAGGGGCTCCTATAATTCACCCCTCCACTTT. It codes for CASSPGGRGSYNSPLHF.

The gene calls are TRBV2 and TRBJ1-1, with D possibly matching TRBD1 (5 bases). In germline, CDR1 is SNHLY, CDR2 FYNNEI. This CDR3 is built from 13 residues. With 4 bases removed from V and 3 bases from J, the gap between germline ends came to 9 bases. The CDR3: CASSGDGDTEAFF. Written as DNA, the CDR3 is TGTGCCAGCAGTGGGGACGGAGACACTGAAGCTTTCTTT.

The chain links TRBV7-2 to TRBJ2-5; 8 nucleotides align to TRBD2. V lost 2 bases, J lost 4 bases, and 3 bases stayed unmatched. Per germline, CDR1 SGHTA and CDR2 FQGNSA. This CDR3 has 14 residues. The CDR3 sequence is CASSLSGRGETQYF. CDR3 DNA: TGTGCCAGCAGCTTAAGCGGGAGAGGAGAGACCCAGTACTTC.